The entry below gives a single T cell receptor (beta chain) sequence along with its context. Antigen: not known. This entry belongs to a study of shared clonotypes between healthy human individuals. The naive CD8 fraction comprised CD45RO-negative cells positively selected for CCR7 and excluded terminally differentiated effector memory CD45RA+ cells. Free of recent acute infections or vaccinations, the donors were healthy HIV-negative adults. Repertoires were generated with immunoSEQ multiplex PCR, while TCRdb's copy carries only in-frame clones and drops some. Of about 800,000 clones listed, 90% to 98% are singletons. Study-wide results and caveats: Among the subsets, naive ones generally showed larger estimated richness than memory ones.

This CDR3 region has 18 residues. V lost 0 bases, J lost 2 bases, and 12 bases stayed unmatched. The germline CDR1 and CDR2 sequences are SNHLY and FYNNEI. The rearrangement uses TRBV2 and TRBJ2-5; 7 bases match TRBD1. The material sequenced was naive CD8+ T cells sorted from blood. The sequence was obtained from a man aged 25 to 45 in good health. The CDR3 DNA follows: TGTGCCAGCAGTGAAGCGCAACAGGGGTGGTCACCTCAAGAGACCCAGTACTTC. Translated: CASSEAQQGWSPQETQYF.